This entry features one T cell receptor (beta chain) sequence. J lost 7 bases, V lost 3 bases, and 7 bases had no gene match. Germline CDR1 reads SGHVS; CDR2 reads FNYEAQ. CDR3 length: 16 residues. Sequencing of TCR beta was undertaken in CD8+ and CD4+ T cells derived from blood. Those who served as multiple sclerosis controls were treatment-naive patients with stable or active relapsing-remitting disease. The TEMRA cells underwent FACS enrichment, while the CD8+ and CD4+ T cells underwent negative isolation. RNA in amounts of roughly 0.5 to 1 ug was reverse transcribed with random hexamers. The authors amplified TCR beta CDR3 across 54 Vbeta and 13 Jbeta using immunoSEQ multiplex PCR. TCRdb re-analysed the immunoSEQ multiplex PCR reads in MiXCR, keeping a single row per CDR3 protein. The sample holds about 280,000 distinct CDR3 sequences, roughly 84% seen once. The data derive from a study of CD8 T cells in Susac syndrome.

This chain connects TRBV7-6 to TRBJ2-1; TRBD2 agrees at 12 bases. Source material: CD8+ T cells from PBMCs. The sequence came from a human donor with multiple sclerosis. In DNA form, the CDR3 reads TGTGCCAGCAGCTTGCTAGCGGGAGGGCCTCGGAATGAGCAGTTCTTC. It is translated as CASSLLAGGPRNEQFF.